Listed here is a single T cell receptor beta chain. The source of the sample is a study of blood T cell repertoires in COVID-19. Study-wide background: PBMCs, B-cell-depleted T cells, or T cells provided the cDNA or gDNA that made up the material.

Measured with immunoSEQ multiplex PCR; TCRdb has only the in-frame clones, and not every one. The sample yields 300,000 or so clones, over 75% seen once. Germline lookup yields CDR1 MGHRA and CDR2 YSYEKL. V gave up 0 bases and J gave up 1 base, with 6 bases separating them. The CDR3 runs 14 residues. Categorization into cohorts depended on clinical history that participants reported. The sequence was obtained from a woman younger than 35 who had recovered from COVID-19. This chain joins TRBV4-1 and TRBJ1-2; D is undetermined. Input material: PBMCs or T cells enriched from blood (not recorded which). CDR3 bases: TGCGCCAGCAGCCAAGAAAACAGTAACTATGGCTACACCTTC. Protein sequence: CASSQENSNYGYTF.